The clone carrying this T cell receptor beta chain was observed a few times. Its specificity is unknown. This record comes from a study of shared clonotypes between healthy human individuals. Background on the study: Sampling drew on donors who were a couple of women and a few men aged 18 to 49.

Study outcomes and limitations: Researchers found naive subsets generally carried larger estimated richness than memory subsets.

Original analysis: Filtering of immunoSEQ junctional sequences could not match full-length read filtering. TCRdb's copy holds only in-frame clones and misses some; the assay was immunoSEQ multiplex PCR. V, J and clone size are those of that table, while D and trimming were read from the DNA. The sample yields over a million clones, about three quarters seen once. Per the germline V gene, CDR1 is ENHRY and CDR2 is SYGVKD. V was trimmed by 8 bases and J by 7 bases, leaving 15 bases between them. The CDR3 spans 14 residues. The source material was memory CD4+ T cells sorted from blood. Subset denoted: CD45RA-negative fraction. This TCR was recovered from a man between 18 and 29 years old in good health. The V gene is TRBV10-3, the J gene TRBJ1-6, with D tentatively TRBD1 (6 bases). CDR3 sequence (DNA): TGTGCCATCCGCTCGGACAGACCAAATTCACCCCTCCACTTT. This encodes CAIRSDRPNSPLHF.